This entry is about one T cell receptor (beta chain). A multiplex PCR was run with 60 Vbeta primers and 13 Jbeta primers. Sequencing used immunoSEQ multiplex PCR; TCRdb keeps in-frame clones, though not all of them. The sample has some 150,000 clones; about four fifths are singletons. This sample was taken from a study of cytomegalovirus exposure and HLA in healthy donors. V lost 0 bases, J lost 4 bases, and 9 bases lay in between. The CDR3 has 13 amino acids. Germline assignment: CDR1 GTSNPN and CDR2 SVGIG (reference sequence). The chain carries TRBV30 and TRBJ2-5; no firm D call. The sequence came from a young woman in good health and CMV-seropositive. The specimen was PBMCs. CDR3 sequence reads: CAWSVGGGETQYF. Written as DNA, the CDR3 is TGTGCCTGGAGTGTAGGCGGTGGAGAGACCCAGTACTTC.